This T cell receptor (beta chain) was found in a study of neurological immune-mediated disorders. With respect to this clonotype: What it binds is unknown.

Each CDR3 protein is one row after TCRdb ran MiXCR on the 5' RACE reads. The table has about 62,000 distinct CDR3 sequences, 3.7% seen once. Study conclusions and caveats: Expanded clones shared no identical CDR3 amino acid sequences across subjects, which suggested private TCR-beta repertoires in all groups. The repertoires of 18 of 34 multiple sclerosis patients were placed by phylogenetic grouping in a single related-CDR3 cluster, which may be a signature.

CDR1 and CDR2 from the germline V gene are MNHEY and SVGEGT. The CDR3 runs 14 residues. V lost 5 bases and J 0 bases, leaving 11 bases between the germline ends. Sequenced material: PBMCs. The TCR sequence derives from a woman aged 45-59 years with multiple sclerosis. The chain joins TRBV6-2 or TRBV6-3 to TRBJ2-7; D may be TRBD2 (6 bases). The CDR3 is CASSLALNSYEQYF. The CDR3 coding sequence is TGTGCCAGCAGTCTAGCGCTTAACTCCTACGAGCAGTACTTC.